This TCR beta chain was retrieved from a study of shared T cell receptors in the human thymus. V was pared by 2 bases and J by 3 bases, with 11 bases between. The CDR3 loop spans 14 amino acids. Germline V CDR1 and CDR2: SGHNT, YYREEE (reference sequence). The data were produced by immunoSEQ multiplex PCR, yet TCRdb's version contains in-frame clones alone and is incomplete. The table records some 700,000 clones, roughly 90% of them present only once. The sample also formed part of further work on human thymus T cells. Per that paper: Thymus tissue for the work was resected from patients undergoing corrective heart surgery.

Material for sequencing was thymocytes. V is TRBV5-4 and J is TRBJ1-1, with unresolved D. This clonotype was obtained from a boy under two years old with a congenital heart defect. CDR3 protein: CASSFPGVDTEAFF. In DNA form, the CDR3 reads TGTGCCAGCAGCTTCCCGGGAGTTGACACTGAAGCTTTCTTT. Full variable domain (outside the CDR3, taken from reference TRBV5-4 and TRBJ1-1): ETGVTQSPTHLIKTRGQQVTLRCSSQSGHNTVSWYQQALGQGPQFIFQYYREEENGRGNFPPRFSGLQFPNYSSELNVNALELDDSALYLCASSFPGVDTEAFFGQGTRLTVV.